This paragraph reports one T cell receptor beta chain. Time point meaning: patch test 3, about 24 weeks after DPC sensitization. The treatment: therapeutic diphenylcyclopropenone sensitization with weekly scalp DPC. The starting material, unfractionated whole blood, was used for total RNA extraction. The library gave individual cDNA molecules unique molecular identifiers. One entry per CDR3 protein, called by TCRdb with MiXCR from the RACE reads. Altogether tens of thousands of distinct CDR3 sequences are present, 9.5% to 13% being singletons, with the ten largest covering 1.1%. Germline CDR1 reads SGHRS; CDR2 reads YFSETQ. The CDR3 covers 15 residues. With 1 base clipped from V and 7 bases from J, the junction kept 8 bases outside the gene matches. These data are taken from a study of human T cells and chemical hapten exposure. Study overall: Diphenylcyclopropenone, dosed weekly to the scalp, was given to patients throughout the approximately 25-week study. A patient group, mainly female, showed alopecia areata, totalis or universalis.

This clonotype was sampled from a woman under 40 with alopecia areata. Some clones in this sample may be carry-over from other donors' samples. The chain couples TRBV5-1 to TRBJ1-5, with 7 bases that match TRBD1. The starting material was whole blood, obtained in connection with sensitization to the hapten diphenylcyclopropenone (DPC). This chain's CDR3 is CASSLLGGAGQPQHF. The CDR3, as DNA: TGCGCCAGCAGCTTGTTAGGGGGCGCAGGGCAGCCCCAGCATTTT.